The rows below give T cell receptor beta chains drawn from one sample of a study of T cell responses to AZD1222 COVID-19 vaccine. The table came from immunoSEQ multiplex PCR; TCRdb's copy has only in-frame clones and leaves some out. Of over 100,000 clones in the sample, about 90% are singletons; the top ten hold over 1.5%. The material was peripheral blood, obtained on day 0 of AZD1222 vaccination. The receptor set was obtained from an adult in good health. CDR3s include the opening cysteine and the closing phenylalanine or tryptophan. D genes are given only for firm matches. Clone size appears in some rows only: once, few, many, or a class for an expanded clone.

V gene	J gene	D gene	clone size	CDR3 protein	CDR3 DNA
TRBV11-3	TRBJ2-1	.	.	CASSRSFGGNEQFF	TGTGCCAGCAGCCGTAGTTTCGGGGGCAATGAGCAGTTCTTC
TRBV4-2	TRBJ2-5	TRBD2	.	CASSRSTVGLAGRETQYF	TGTGCCAGCAGCCGATCGACGGTAGGGCTAGCGGGGAGAGAGACCCAGTACTTC
TRBV4-3	TRBJ2-3	.	.	CASSQGREYPSRTDTQYF	TGCGCCAGCAGCCAAGGTCGGGAGTACCCATCCCGCACAGATACGCAGTATTTT
TRBV2	TRBJ2-1	TRBD2	.	CASRRLAGVGEQFF	TGTGCCAGCAGGCGACTAGCGGGGGTTGGTGAGCAGTTCTTC
TRBV12-5	TRBJ2-1	.	.	CASGFSVYGPLSGEQFF	TGTGCTAGTGGTTTTAGTGTGTATGGCCCGCTGAGTGGTGAGCAGTTCTTC
TRBV11-1	TRBJ1-2	.	.	CASSPQWGVNYGYTF	TGTGCCAGCAGCCCCCAGTGGGGAGTAAACTATGGCTACACCTTC
TRBV7-9	TRBJ2-5	.	.	CASSLGKIIQETQYF	TGTGCCAGCAGCTTAGGGAAGATAATCCAAGAGACCCAGTACTTC
TRBV5-4	TRBJ2-7	TRBD1	.	CASSWGTGRNEQYF	TGTGCCAGCAGCTGGGGGACAGGGAGAAACGAGCAGTACTTC
TRBV2	TRBJ1-6	TRBD1	.	CASSAGQGSPLHF	TGTGCCAGCAGCGCGGGACAGGGATCACCCCTCCACTTT
TRBV6-5	TRBJ2-1	TRBD2	.	CASSYLSGGLDEQFF	TGTGCCAGCAGTTACTTGTCGGGGGGGTTGGATGAGCAGTTCTTC
TRBV30	TRBJ2-3	.	.	CAWPSTDTQYF	TGTGCCTGGCCCAGCACAGATACGCAGTATTTT
TRBV5-1	TRBJ1-1	.	.	CASSFGSLGTEAFF	TGCGCCAGCAGCTTCGGGAGCCTAGGTACTGAAGCTTTCTTT
TRBV30	TRBJ2-1	.	.	CAWSVNQGNEQFF	TGTGCCTGGAGTGTTAACCAGGGTAATGAGCAGTTCTTC
TRBV3-1/TRBV3-2	TRBJ1-2	TRBD1	.	CASSQQGAGGYTF	TGTGCCAGCAGCCAACAGGGGGCAGGTGGCTACACCTTC
TRBV5-4	TRBJ2-1	TRBD2	once	CASSYIAGGPDNEQFF	TGTGCCAGCAGCTACATAGCGGGGGGGCCCGACAATGAGCAGTTCTTC
TRBV19	TRBJ1-5	.	.	CASSPWEGTTPGHF	TGTGCCAGTAGTCCGTGGGAGGGGACCACACCGGGGCATTTT
TRBV11-2	TRBJ1-2	.	.	CASSFVLGNYGYTF	TGTGCCAGCAGCTTTGTGCTGGGGAACTATGGCTACACCTTC
TRBV5-1	TRBJ2-7	TRBD2	once	CASSPSGEIYEQYF	TGCGCCAGCAGCCCGAGCGGGGAGATCTACGAGCAGTACTTC
TRBV5-1	TRBJ1-2	.	.	CASSLEDPAQGYTF	TGCGCCAGCAGCCTCGAGGACCCGGCACAAGGCTACACCTTC
TRBV7-3	TRBJ2-5	.	once	CASSPGGRQETQYF	TGTGCCAGCAGCCCAGGGGGGAGGCAAGAGACCCAGTACTTC
TRBV6-1	TRBJ1-3	.	once	CASSEVWGEGGNTIYF	TGTGCCAGCAGTGAAGTTTGGGGCGAAGGAGGAAACACCATATATTTT
TRBV11-2	TRBJ2-1	TRBD2	.	CASSSLAGIYNEQFF	TGTGCCAGCAGCTCACTAGCGGGGATCTACAATGAGCAGTTCTTC
TRBV21-1	TRBJ2-3	.	.	CASSKPPKCGRFTDTQYF	TGTGCCAGCAGCAAACCCCCTAAGTGCGGGAGGTTTACAGATACGCAGTATTTT
TRBV7-2	TRBJ1-2	TRBD1	.	CASSLAARGTGNYGYTF	TGTGCCAGCAGCTTAGCGGCCCGCGGGACAGGGAACTATGGCTACACCTTC
TRBV7-2	TRBJ1-5	.	.	CASSSKRGLYSNQPQHF	TGTGCCAGCAGCTCCAAGCGGGGCCTATATAGCAATCAGCCCCAGCATTTT
TRBV5-1	TRBJ2-1	.	.	CASSPPERLSYNEQFF	TGCGCCAGCAGCCCCCCAGAGCGATTATCCTACAATGAGCAGTTCTTC
TRBV5-1	TRBJ2-7	TRBD1	.	CASSFFPGTGAYEQYF	TGCGCCAGCAGCTTTTTTCCCGGGACAGGGGCTTACGAGCAGTACTTC
TRBV3-1/TRBV3-2	TRBJ2-1	.	.	CASSHFGGRSTGSYNEQFF	TGTGCCAGCAGCCATTTCGGGGGGCGTTCAACAGGTTCCTACAATGAGCAGTTCTTC
TRBV29-1	TRBJ2-5	.	.	CSVGSVAGLRETQYF	TGCAGCGTTGGTAGCGTCGCCGGGTTACGAGAGACCCAGTACTTC
TRBV7-9	TRBJ2-2	TRBD2	.	CASTRAGDHGELFF	TGTGCCAGCACCCGAGCGGGAGACCACGGGGAGCTGTTTTTT
TRBV6-1	TRBJ1-2	.	once	CASSSGLPGYTF	TGTGCCAGCAGTTCGGGCCTACCCGGCTACACCTTC
TRBV7-9	TRBJ2-5	.	.	CASSLARVTQYF	TGTGCCAGCAGCTTAGCGCGCGTGACCCAGTACTTC
TRBV10-3	TRBJ2-2	.	.	CAIRQEMNTGELFF	TGTGCCATCAGACAGGAGATGAACACCGGGGAGCTGTTTTTT
TRBV6-5	TRBJ2-1	TRBD2	.	CASSYSPSGGANEQFF	TGTGCCAGCAGTTACTCGCCTAGCGGGGGGGCCAATGAGCAGTTCTTC
TRBV19	TRBJ2-1	TRBD2	.	CASSMTGGLPEQFF	TGTGCCAGTAGTATGACGGGAGGGCTTCCTGAGCAGTTCTTC
TRBV5-1	TRBJ2-2	.	.	CASSSSGLHTGELFF	TGCGCCAGCAGCTCCTCGGGACTCCACACCGGGGAGCTGTTTTTT
TRBV19	TRBJ2-2	TRBD1	.	CASSGTGDTGELFF	TGTGCCAGTAGCGGGACAGGGGACACCGGGGAGCTGTTTTTT
TRBV27	TRBJ1-6	.	.	CASSLDRRNSPLHF	TGTGCCAGCAGTCTAGACAGGAGAAATTCACCCCTCCACTTT
TRBV7-8	TRBJ2-1	.	.	CASSLNSGAYNEQFF	TGTGCCAGCAGCTTAAATAGCGGAGCGTACAATGAGCAGTTCTTC
TRBV7-6	TRBJ2-7	TRBD1	.	CASSLPGQRSEQYF	TGTGCCAGCAGCTTACCGGGACAGCGCTCCGAGCAGTACTTC
TRBV11-2	TRBJ1-2	TRBD1	few	CASSDPGQDRYGYTF	TGTGCCAGCAGCGATCCTGGACAGGACCGATATGGCTACACCTTC
TRBV27	TRBJ1-1	.	once	CASSLRGYTEAFF	TGTGCCAGCAGTTTGCGGGGCTACACTGAAGCTTTCTTT